Listed below are T cell receptor beta chains from one sample, sequenced in a study of control samples from healthy donors and cancer patients. Measured with immunoSEQ multiplex PCR; TCRdb has only the in-frame clones, and not every one. Here the sample spans under 200,000 clones, 91% being singletons. Sequenced material: blood. These receptors were obtained from a woman between 25 and 40 years old in good health. Each CDR3 is given with its conserved first and last residue. D genes are given only for firm matches. The size of a clone is reported for some rows only, either as once, few or many, or as a class for expanded clones.

>NA|TRBV18|TRBJ1-3|TRBD1
CASRPPGGGGNTIYF
TGTGCCAGCCGCCCACCAGGGGGCGGTGGAAACACCATATATTTT
>NA|TRBV6-5|TRBJ2-1|TRBD2
CASSYASGTGDEQFF
TGTGCCAGCAGTTACGCTAGCGGGACGGGGGATGAGCAGTTCTTC
>NA|TRBV21-1|TRBJ1-1|NA
CASSKKQGTEAFF
TGTGCCAGCAGCAAGAAACAGGGCACTGAAGCTTTCTTT
>NA|TRBV5-6|TRBJ2-5|TRBD1
CASSRRQGETQYF
TGTGCCAGCAGCAGACGACAGGGGGAGACCCAGTACTTC
>NA|TRBV11-3|TRBJ2-2|TRBD1
CASSKGQSGGELFF
TGTGCCAGCAGCAAGGGACAGAGTGGCGGGGAGCTGTTTTTT
>NA|TRBV4-2|TRBJ2-3|NA
CASSQDGRYTDTQYF
TGTGCCAGCAGCCAAGATGGGCGGTACACAGATACGCAGTATTTT
>NA|TRBV5-1|TRBJ2-1|NA
CASRAGSSYNEQFF
TGCGCCAGCAGGGCGGGGTCATCCTACAATGAGCAGTTCTTC
>once|TRBV7-2|TRBJ2-3|TRBD2
CASSLAGLAGGSTDTQYF
TGTGCCAGCAGCTTAGCGGGACTAGCGGGAGGGAGCACAGATACGCAGTATTTT
>NA|TRBV7-9|TRBJ2-7|NA
CASSARDSGTTYEQYF
TGTGCCAGCAGCGCACGAGATAGCGGAACCACCTACGAGCAGTACTTC
>NA|TRBV11-3|TRBJ1-1|TRBD1
CASSRGTANTEAFF
TGTGCCAGCAGCCGAGGGACAGCGAACACTGAAGCTTTCTTT
>NA|TRBV6-4|TRBJ2-3|NA
CASSDSEADTQYF
TGTGCCAGCAGTGACTCGGAGGCAGATACGCAGTATTTT
>NA|TRBV7-3|TRBJ1-5|TRBD1
CASSLTRPIQGAEDQPQHF
TGTGCCAGCAGCTTAACCCGACCGATACAGGGGGCGGAGGATCAGCCCCAGCATTTT
>NA|TRBV6-4|TRBJ2-1|TRBD2
CATSRDYSYNEQFF
TGTGCCACCTCCCGGGACTACTCCTACAATGAGCAGTTCTTC
>NA|TRBV10-3|TRBJ2-2|NA
CAIREGSNTGELFF
TGTGCCATCAGAGAAGGGTCGAACACCGGGGAGCTGTTTTTT
>NA|TRBV11-2|TRBJ1-6|TRBD1
CASSLGDRSNSPLHF
TGTGCCAGCAGCTTAGGGGACAGGAGTAATTCACCCCTCCACTTT
>many|TRBV6-5|TRBJ2-7|NA
CASSYPDRYEQYF
TGTGCCAGCAGTTACCCGGACCGTTACGAGCAGTACTTC
>once|TRBV19|TRBJ1-5|NA
CASSHIAPNQPQHF
TGTGCCAGTAGTCATATCGCCCCCAATCAGCCCCAGCATTTT
>NA|TRBV12-3/TRBV12-4|TRBJ1-3|TRBD1
CASSFQGAYTIYF
TGTGCCAGCAGTTTTCAGGGGGCGTACACCATATATTTT
>NA|TRBV7-6|TRBJ2-2|NA
CASSLGGIGELFF
TGTGCCAGCAGCTTAGGGGGTATCGGGGAGCTGTTTTTT
>NA|TRBV5-1|TRBJ2-1|NA
CASSLGGLYNEQFF
TGCGCCAGCAGTCTAGGGGGGCTTTACAATGAGCAGTTCTTC
>NA|TRBV4-2|TRBJ2-5|NA
CASSQGGTPQETQYF
TGTGCCAGCAGCCAAGGGGGGACCCCTCAAGAGACCCAGTACTTC
>NA|TRBV11-2|TRBJ2-7|TRBD2
CASSLVSSGSSYEQYF
TGTGCCAGCAGCTTAGTCTCTAGCGGGAGCAGTTACGAGCAGTACTTC